The 5 T cell receptor beta chains below come from one sample, sequenced in a study of blood T cell repertoires in COVID-19. Produced via immunoSEQ multiplex PCR; TCRdb's table is partial and in-frame only. The table has fewer than 200,000 clones, approximately 86% seen once. The sequenced sample consisted of peripheral blood. The receptors were sampled from a woman of 80 years or more with acute or convalescent COVID-19.

The chain combines TRBV3-1 (or the pseudogene TRBV3-2) with TRBJ2-3, with 12 nucleotides matching TRBD2. The germline CDR1 and CDR2 sequences are LGHDT and YNNKEL (reference sequence). The CDR3 runs 16 residues. V lost 1 base to trimming and J lost 10 bases; unmatched junction nucleotides: 9. DNA for the CDR3: TGTGCCAGCAGCCAAGGGGGTCTAGCGGGAGGGCCGGCGCAGTATTTT. Residues: CASSQGGLAGGPAQYF.

V gene TRBV3-1 (or the pseudogene TRBV3-2) combines with J gene TRBJ1-3; TRBD1 matches at 7 bases. In germline, CDR1 is LGHDT, CDR2 YNNKEL (reference sequence). CDR3 length equals 17 residues. J was trimmed by 1 base and V by 4 bases; bases with no gene match: 10. CDR3 protein: CASSRQGPERSGNTIYF. The CDR3 DNA follows: TGTGCCAGCAGCCGACAGGGTCCGGAGAGGTCTGGAAACACCATATATTTT.

J is TRBJ2-2 and V is TRBV18; 7 bases are a match to TRBD1. Germline loops: CDR1 KGHSH, CDR2 LQKENI. This CDR3 has 16 residues. Unmatched junction bases numbered 9, after V lost 3 bases and J lost 5 bases. In nucleotides, the CDR3 is TGTGCCAGCTCACCCTCACTGAACAGGGGAACCGGGGAGCTGTTTTTT. Translated, it gives CASSPSLNRGTGELFF.

This sequence joins TRBV4-3 and TRBJ2-1; 11 bases line up with TRBD2. Germline CDR1 and CDR2: LGHNA and YSLEER. V lost 0 bases to trimming and J lost 7 bases; unmatched junction nucleotides: 5. The CDR3 sequence is 16 residues long. The chain's CDR3 is CASSQDRSGGANEQFF. As DNA, the CDR3 is TGCGCCAGCAGCCAAGATCGTAGCGGGGGGGCGAATGAGCAGTTCTTC.

The rearrangement joins TRBV4-1 to TRBJ1-1; no reliable D call. CDR3 length equals 16 residues. Germline lookup yields CDR1 MGHRA and CDR2 YSYEKL. Between the trimmed V and J ends, which lost 0 bases and 0 bases, there was a span of 11 bases. The CDR3 reads CASSQDPGGLNTEAFF. The CDR3 nucleotides are TGCGCCAGCAGCCAAGATCCTGGAGGGTTGAACACTGAAGCTTTCTTT.